Listed below are T cell receptor beta chains from one sample, sequenced in a study of OX40 agonist ivuxolimab in advanced cancers. Here immunoSEQ multiplex PCR was the method, and the copy in TCRdb shows in-frame clones only, minus some. In the table there are about 79,000 clones, 70% to 90% of which are singletons. Sequenced material: CD4+ or CD8+ T cells sorted from blood, taken in a trial of the OX40 agonist ivuxolimab. Receptors were obtained from an adult with an advanced solid tumor such as melanoma, head and neck, liver or kidney cancer. Both conserved end residues are trimmed from each CDR3. The order of the fields is CDR3 length, V gene, clone size, CDR3 protein. Where a row states a size, it is once, few, many or the class of an expanded clone; other rows omit it.

11	TRBV5-8	.	ASDRGGDEKLF
12	TRBV5-5	.	ASSFPTYPYEQY
14	TRBV27	.	ASSLSLETVNYGYT
14	TRBV4-3	.	ASSQELWGVGSPLH
13	TRBV15	.	ATSPGTGGWDEQY
12	TRBV5-1	once	ASSLAVATDTQY
11	TRBV2	.	ASSAGIQETQY
15	TRBV7-9	many	ASSPTSGRDSSYEQY
13	TRBV9	.	ASSVEGGRGDEQF
12	TRBV5-4	.	ASSLGGTDYGYT
12	TRBV15	.	ATTSGRSIYGYT
9	TRBV7-9	.	ASTVVGEQY
12	TRBV28	.	ASKAGTALYEQY
11	TRBV5-6	.	ASSPDRVTEAF
13	TRBV30	.	AWSDTAMGKGELF
13	TRBV27	.	ASSDGTHGTDTQY
13	TRBV7-2	.	ASSTPGPTSLEQF
11	TRBV13	once	ASSFPTDHEQY
17	TRBV27	.	ASSPRLRLAGKLTGELF
14	TRBV7-2	.	ASSLEPGPRRGELF
12	TRBV6-4	many	ASSQTGGSQPQH
14	TRBV7-2	.	ASSLVGSGNTGELF
13	TRBV28	.	ASSPHGGGVEKLF
11	TRBV27	once	ASRGQVSHEQY